Listed here is a single T cell receptor (beta chain). These data belong to a study of cytomegalovirus exposure and HLA in healthy donors. The germline V gene has CDR1 SEHNR and CDR2 FQNEAQ (reference sequence). J lost 5 bases, V lost 3 bases, and 11 bases had no gene match. The CDR3 loop spans 16 amino acids. PCR was performed using 60 Vbeta and 13 Jbeta primers. Data came from immunoSEQ multiplex PCR; TCRdb stores just in-frame clones and leaves some out. The sample table includes about 51,000 clones. V usage is TRBV7-9 and J usage is TRBJ1-1; 8 nucleotides align to TRBD1. The TCR originated in a man between 35 and 55 years old in good health and CMV-seropositive. Sequencing was done on a sample of PBMCs. The CDR3 DNA reads TGTGCCAGCAGCTTTCCAGGGGGCGATTTGCGAACTGAAGCTTTCTTT. This encodes CASSFPGGDLRTEAFF.